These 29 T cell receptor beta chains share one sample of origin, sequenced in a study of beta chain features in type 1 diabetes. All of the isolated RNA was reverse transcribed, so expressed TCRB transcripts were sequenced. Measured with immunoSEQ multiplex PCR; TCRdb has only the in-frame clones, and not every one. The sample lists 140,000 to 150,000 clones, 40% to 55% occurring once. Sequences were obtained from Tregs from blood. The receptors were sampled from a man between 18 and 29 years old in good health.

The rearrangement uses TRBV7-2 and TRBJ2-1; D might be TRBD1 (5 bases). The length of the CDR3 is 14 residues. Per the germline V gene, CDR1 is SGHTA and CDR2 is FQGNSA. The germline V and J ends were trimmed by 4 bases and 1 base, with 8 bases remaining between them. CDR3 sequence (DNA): TGTGCCAGCAGCTCCGACAGTTCCTACAATGAGCAGTTCTTC. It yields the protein CASSSDSSYNEQFF.

The CDR3 spells CASSPGLAGGVGYNEQFF. The CDR3, as DNA: TGCGCCAGCAGCCCCGGACTAGCGGGAGGGGTGGGGTACAATGAGCAGTTCTTC. The chain combines TRBV4-3 with TRBJ2-1; 15 positions match TRBD2. J gave up 4 bases and V 4 bases, and 8 bases lay outside the gene matches. CDR3 length: 18 residues. Germline lookup yields CDR1 LGHNA and CDR2 YSLEER.

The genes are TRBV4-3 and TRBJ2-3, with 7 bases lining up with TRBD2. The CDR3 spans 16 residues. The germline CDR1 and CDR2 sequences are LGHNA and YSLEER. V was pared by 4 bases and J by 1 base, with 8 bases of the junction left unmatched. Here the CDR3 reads CASSPQGGAGTDTQYF. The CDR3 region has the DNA TGCGCCAGCAGCCCCCAGGGAGGGGCTGGCACAGATACGCAGTATTTT.

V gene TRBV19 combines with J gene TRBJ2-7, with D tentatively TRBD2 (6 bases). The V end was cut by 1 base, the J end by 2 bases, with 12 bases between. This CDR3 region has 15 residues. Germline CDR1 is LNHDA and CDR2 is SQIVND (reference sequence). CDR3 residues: CASSIGGSGPYEQYF. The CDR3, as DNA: TGTGCCAGTAGTATAGGTGGTAGCGGACCCTACGAGCAGTACTTC.

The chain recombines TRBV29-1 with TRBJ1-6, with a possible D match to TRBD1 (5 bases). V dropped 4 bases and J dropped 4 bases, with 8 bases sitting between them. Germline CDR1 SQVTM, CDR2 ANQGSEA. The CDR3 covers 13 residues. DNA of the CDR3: TGCAGCGTTGGGGGGGGTTATAATTCACCCCTCCACTTT. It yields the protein CSVGGGYNSPLHF.

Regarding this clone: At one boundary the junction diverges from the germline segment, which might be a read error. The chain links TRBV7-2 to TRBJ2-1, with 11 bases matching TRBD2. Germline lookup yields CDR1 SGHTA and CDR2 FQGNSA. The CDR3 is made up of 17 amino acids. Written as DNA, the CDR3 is TGTGCCAGCAGTCCGCGTAGCGGGGGGGCCCGGGGGACTGAGCAGCTCTTC. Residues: CASSPRSGGARGTEQLF.

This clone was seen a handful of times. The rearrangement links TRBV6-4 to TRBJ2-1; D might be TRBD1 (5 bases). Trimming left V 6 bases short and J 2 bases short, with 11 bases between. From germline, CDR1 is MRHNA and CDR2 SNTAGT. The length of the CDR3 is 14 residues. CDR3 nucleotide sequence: TGTGCCAGCAGACCATCGACAGCCTACAATGAGCAGTTCTTC. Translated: CASRPSTAYNEQFF.

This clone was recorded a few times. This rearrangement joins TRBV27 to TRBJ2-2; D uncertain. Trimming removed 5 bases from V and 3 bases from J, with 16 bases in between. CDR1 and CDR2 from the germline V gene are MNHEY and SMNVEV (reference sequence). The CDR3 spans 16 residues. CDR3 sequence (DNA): TGTGCCAGCAGTGCGTACGAAAAGGCGGACACCGGGGAGCTGTTTTTT. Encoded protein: CASSAYEKADTGELFF.

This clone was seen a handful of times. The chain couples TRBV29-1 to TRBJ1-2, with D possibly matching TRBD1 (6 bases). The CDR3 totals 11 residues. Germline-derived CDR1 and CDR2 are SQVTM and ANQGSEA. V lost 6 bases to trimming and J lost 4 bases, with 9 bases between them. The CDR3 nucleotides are TGCAGCGTCAGGGGTAGCTATGGCTACACCTTC. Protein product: CSVRGSYGYTF.

As DNA, the CDR3 is TGTGCCAGCAGCCAACTAGCGGGAGCGATCAATGAGCAGTTCTTC. Its translation is CASSQLAGAINEQFF. The chain recombines TRBV11-2 with TRBJ2-1; 11 positions agree with TRBD2. Germline loops: CDR1 SGHAT, CDR2 FQNNGV. The V and J ends lost 5 bases and 6 bases, in that order; junction bases with no gene match: 6. CDR3 size: 15 residues.

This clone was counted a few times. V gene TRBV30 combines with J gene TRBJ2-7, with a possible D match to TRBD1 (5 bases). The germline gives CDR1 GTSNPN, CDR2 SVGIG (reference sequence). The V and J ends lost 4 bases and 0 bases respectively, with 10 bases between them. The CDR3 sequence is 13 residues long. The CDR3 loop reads CAWILDNSYEQYF. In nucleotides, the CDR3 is TGTGCCTGGATTTTGGACAACTCCTACGAGCAGTACTTC.

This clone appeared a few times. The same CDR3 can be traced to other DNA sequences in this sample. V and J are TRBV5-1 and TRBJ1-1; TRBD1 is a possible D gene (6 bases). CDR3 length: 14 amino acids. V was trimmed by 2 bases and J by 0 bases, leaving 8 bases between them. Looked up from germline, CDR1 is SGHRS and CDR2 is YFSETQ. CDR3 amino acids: CASSLQGMNTEAFF. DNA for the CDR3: TGCGCCAGCAGCTTACAGGGTATGAACACTGAAGCTTTCTTT.

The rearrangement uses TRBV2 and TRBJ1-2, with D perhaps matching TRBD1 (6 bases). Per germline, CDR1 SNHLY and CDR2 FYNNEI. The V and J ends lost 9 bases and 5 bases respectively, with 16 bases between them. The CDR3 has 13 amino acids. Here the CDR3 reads CASGQGKGYGYTF. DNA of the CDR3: TGTGCCAGTGGGCAGGGGAAAGGATATGGCTACACCTTC.

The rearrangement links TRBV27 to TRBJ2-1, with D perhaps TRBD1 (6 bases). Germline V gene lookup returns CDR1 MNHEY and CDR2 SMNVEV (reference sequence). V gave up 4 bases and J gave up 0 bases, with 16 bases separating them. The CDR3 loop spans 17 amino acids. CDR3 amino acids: CASSYIRGRSSYNEQFF. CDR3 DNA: TGTGCCAGCAGTTATATCAGGGGACGGAGCTCCTACAATGAGCAGTTCTTC.

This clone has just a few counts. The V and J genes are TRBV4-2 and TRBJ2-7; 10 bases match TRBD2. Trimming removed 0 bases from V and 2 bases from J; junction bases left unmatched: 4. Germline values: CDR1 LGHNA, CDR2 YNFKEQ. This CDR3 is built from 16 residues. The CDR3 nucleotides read TGTGCCAGCAGCCAAGACACAGCGGGGGGGCCCTACGAGCAGTACTTC. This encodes CASSQDTAGGPYEQYF.

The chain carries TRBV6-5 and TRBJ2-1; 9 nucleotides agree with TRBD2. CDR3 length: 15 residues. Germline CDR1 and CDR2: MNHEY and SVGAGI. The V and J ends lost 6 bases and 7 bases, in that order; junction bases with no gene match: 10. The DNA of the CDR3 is TGTGCCAGCAGGTGGACTAGCGACCGGCGTAATGAGCAGTTCTTC. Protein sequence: CASRWTSDRRNEQFF.

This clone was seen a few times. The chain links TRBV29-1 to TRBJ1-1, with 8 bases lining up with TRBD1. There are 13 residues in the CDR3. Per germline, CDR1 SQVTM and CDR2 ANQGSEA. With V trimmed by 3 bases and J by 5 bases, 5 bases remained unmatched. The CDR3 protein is CSVEGTGLTEAFF. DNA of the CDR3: TGCAGCGTTGAGGGGACAGGTTTAACTGAAGCTTTCTTT.

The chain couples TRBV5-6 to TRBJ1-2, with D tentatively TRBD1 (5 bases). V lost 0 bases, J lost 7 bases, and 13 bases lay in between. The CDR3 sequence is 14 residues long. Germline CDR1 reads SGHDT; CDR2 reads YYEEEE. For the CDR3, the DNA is TGTGCCAGCAGCTTGGTTGGGCAGGGTGGTGGCTACACCTTC. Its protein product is CASSLVGQGGGYTF.

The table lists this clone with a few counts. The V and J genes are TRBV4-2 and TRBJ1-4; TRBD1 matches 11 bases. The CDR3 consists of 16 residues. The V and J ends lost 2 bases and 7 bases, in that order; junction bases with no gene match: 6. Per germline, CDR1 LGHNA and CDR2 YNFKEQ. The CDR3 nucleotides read TGTGCCAGCAGCCAAACCGGGACAGGGGGTGGTGAAAAACTGTTTTTT. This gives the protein CASSQTGTGGGEKLFF.

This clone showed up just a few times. The DNA of the CDR3 is TGTGCCAGCAGCCTGACAGGGAGGAACACTGAAGCTTTCTTT. It is translated as CASSLTGRNTEAFF. This rearrangement joins TRBV7-8 to TRBJ1-1, with 7 bases identical to TRBD1. The J segment lost 1 base and the V segment lost 5 bases, leaving 4 bases of the junction unmatched. Germline loops: CDR1 SGHVS, CDR2 FQNEAQ. The length of the CDR3 is 14 residues.

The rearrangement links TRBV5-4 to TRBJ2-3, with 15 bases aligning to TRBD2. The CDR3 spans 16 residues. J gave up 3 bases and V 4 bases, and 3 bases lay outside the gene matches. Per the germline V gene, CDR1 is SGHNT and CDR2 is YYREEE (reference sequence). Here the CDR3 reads CASSPGTSGRTDTQYF. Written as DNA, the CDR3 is TGTGCCAGCAGCCCAGGGACTAGCGGGAGGACAGATACGCAGTATTTT.

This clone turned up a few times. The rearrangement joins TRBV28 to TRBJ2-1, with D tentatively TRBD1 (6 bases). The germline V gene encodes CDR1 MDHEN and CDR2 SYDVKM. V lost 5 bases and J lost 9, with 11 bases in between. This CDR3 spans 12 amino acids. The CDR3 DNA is TGTGCCAGCAGTCCGTACAGGGTTGAGCAGTTCTTC. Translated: CASSPYRVEQFF.

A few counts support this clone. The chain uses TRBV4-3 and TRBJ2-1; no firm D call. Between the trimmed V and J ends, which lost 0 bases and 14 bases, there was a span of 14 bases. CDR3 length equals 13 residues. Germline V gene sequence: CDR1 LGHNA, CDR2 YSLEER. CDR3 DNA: TGCGCCAGCAGCCAAGATCAATACTCCCGAGAGTTCTTC. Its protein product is CASSQDQYSREFF.

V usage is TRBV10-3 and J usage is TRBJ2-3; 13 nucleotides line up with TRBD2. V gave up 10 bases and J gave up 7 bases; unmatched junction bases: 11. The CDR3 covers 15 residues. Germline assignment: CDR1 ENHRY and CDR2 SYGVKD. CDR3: CATMRTSGRGNTQYF. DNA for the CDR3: TGTGCCACCATGAGGACTAGCGGGAGAGGAAATACGCAGTATTTT.

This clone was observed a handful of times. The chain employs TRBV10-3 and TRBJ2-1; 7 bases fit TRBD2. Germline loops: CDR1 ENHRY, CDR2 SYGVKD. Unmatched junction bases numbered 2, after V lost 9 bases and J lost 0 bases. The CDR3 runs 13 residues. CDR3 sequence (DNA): TGTGCCATTCGGGGGGTCTCCTACAATGAGCAGTTCTTC. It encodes CAIRGVSYNEQFF.

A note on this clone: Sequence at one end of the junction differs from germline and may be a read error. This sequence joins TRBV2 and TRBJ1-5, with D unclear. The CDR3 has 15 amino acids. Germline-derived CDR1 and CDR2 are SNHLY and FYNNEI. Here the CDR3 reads CASREDTNSNQPQHF. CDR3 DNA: TGTGCCAGCAGGGAAGACACAAATTCCAATCAGCCCCAGCATTTT. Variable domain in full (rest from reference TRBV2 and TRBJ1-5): EPEVTQTPSHQVTQMGQEVILRCVPISNHLYFYWYRQILGQKVEFLVSFYNNEISEKSEIFDDQFSVERPDGSNFTLKIRSTKLEDSAMYFCASREDTNSNQPQHFGDGTRLSIL.

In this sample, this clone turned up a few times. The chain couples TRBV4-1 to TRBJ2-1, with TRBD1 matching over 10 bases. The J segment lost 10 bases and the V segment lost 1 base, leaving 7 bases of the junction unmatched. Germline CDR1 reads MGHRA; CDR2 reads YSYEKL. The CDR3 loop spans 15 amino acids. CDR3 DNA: TGCGCCAGCAGCCAAGGACAGGGGGCGATAGGGGAGCAGTTCTTC. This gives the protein CASSQGQGAIGEQFF.

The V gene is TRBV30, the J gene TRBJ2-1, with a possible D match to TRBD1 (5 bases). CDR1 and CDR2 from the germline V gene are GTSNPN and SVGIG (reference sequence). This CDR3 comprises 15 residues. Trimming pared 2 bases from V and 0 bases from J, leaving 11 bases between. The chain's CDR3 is CAWSLPGNSYNEQFF. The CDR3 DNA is TGTGCCTGGAGTCTTCCAGGGAACTCCTACAATGAGCAGTTCTTC.

The CDR3 here is CASRGQGAPAIYEQYF. The CDR3 DNA sequence: TGCGCCAGCAGGGGACAGGGGGCCCCAGCTATCTACGAGCAGTACTTC. This rearrangement joins TRBV5-1 to TRBJ2-7; 12 nucleotides line up with TRBD1. CDR1 is SGHRS, CDR2 YFSETQ, per germline. Unmatched junction bases numbered 9, after V lost 5 bases and J lost 3 bases. The CDR3 sequence is 16 residues long.